This TCR beta chain was identified during a study of blood T cells in healthy people across ages. This clonotype was seen only a few times. Alongside a J-beta primer mix, a sample-barcoded 5' primer served in a second PCR lasting about 6 to 12 cycles. One entry per CDR3 protein results from TCRdb running MiXCR on the 5' RACE reads. Found here are approximately 700,000 distinct CDR3 sequences, about 30% of them singletons; the top ten hold 15%. The sequence derives from a woman aged 80 or over in good health. Sequenced: blood.

In DNA, the CDR3 is TGTGCCAGCAGTGAAGGGACATTTAAAGCTTTCTTT. It codes for CASSEGTFKAFF. V is TRBV25-1 and J is TRBJ1-1, with D maybe TRBD1 (6 bases). The length of the CDR3 is 12 residues. The germline CDR1 and CDR2 sequences are MGHDK and SYGVNS. Trimming removed 2 bases at V and 9 bases at J, with 10 bases between.